This entry features one T cell receptor beta chain sequence. These data belong to a study of cytomegalovirus exposure and HLA in healthy donors. The V end lost 0 bases, the J end lost 11 bases, and 11 bases lay between the germline ends. The germline gives CDR1 SGHDT, CDR2 YYEEEE. The CDR3 covers 12 residues. PCR amplification relied on 60 Vbeta primers (plus 13 Jbeta primers). Sequencing used immunoSEQ multiplex PCR; TCRdb keeps in-frame clones, though not all of them. The profile shows around 120,000 clones, just over 70% of them singletons. The rearrangement links TRBV5-6 to TRBJ1-1; D uncertain. The sample comprised PBMCs. The receptor comes from a woman aged 60-70 years in good health and CMV-seropositive. The CDR3 protein is CASSLAHGEAFF. In nucleotides, the CDR3 is TGTGCCAGCAGCTTGGCCCATGGTGAGGCTTTCTTT.